This TCR beta chain originates from a study of T cells in women clearing cervical HPV infection. Across the study: Donors had HPV16-related CIN3 or worse; 2 had invasive cancer.

Sequencing was performed with immunoSEQ multiplex PCR; in TCRdb, only in-frame clones are kept and a portion is missing. The sample totals about 32,000 clones. Sequencing was carried out using blood buffy coat. The sequence was obtained from a woman between 18 and 69 years old with a cervical HPV16 infection that either progressed to CIN3+ or cleared (not recorded which).

CDR3 loop: CASSLTATGNTIYF. The DNA read from the CDR3 is TGCGCCAGCAGCTTGACAGCCACAGGAAACACC. The V call is TRBV5-1, the J call TRBJ1-3; unclear D gene. The CDR3 is cut off 3 residues early in the read; its end comes from the germline J gene. Germline CDR1 is SGHRS and CDR2 is YFSETQ. V lost 1 base to trimming and J lost 4 bases, with 9 bases between them. The CDR3 extends over 14 amino acids.